Below, 27 T cell receptor beta chains from the same sample are listed, as sequenced in a study of T cells in Graves' hyperthyroidism and ophthalmopathy. RNA transcripts yielded amplified TCR beta CDR3 regions. The study used the HTBI primer set for a first-round RT-PCR of the TCR CDR3. MiXCR, applied by TCRdb to the multiplex PCR reads, yields one record per CDR3 protein. The data show 270,000 or so distinct CDR3 sequences, 20% to 25% seen once. Material: blood. The origin of the receptors is a man in his forties or fifties with Graves' hyperthyroidism that later progressed to Graves' ophthalmopathy.

A word on this clonotype: A much larger clone sits a single nucleotide away, making a read error possible. This rearrangement joins TRBV14 to TRBJ1-1; D uncertain. The CDR3 spans 17 residues. Germline-derived CDR1 and CDR2 are SGHDN and FVKESK. Here the CDR3 reads CASSLRPGWGLTTKAFF. The DNA of the CDR3 is TGTGCCAGCAGCCTCCGTCCGGGCTGGGGTTTGACCACTAAAGCTTTCTTT.

This clonotype was seen repeatedly, ten times or more. The J gene is TRBJ1-1, the V gene TRBV29-1; 8 nucleotides line up with TRBD1. The CDR3 is 14 amino acids. The V and J ends lost 3 bases and 12 bases, in that order; junction bases with no gene match: 15. The V gene's germline CDR1 is SQVTM and CDR2 ANQGSEA. The CDR3 loop reads CSVDGAGGSSWTFF. Written as DNA, the CDR3 is TGCAGCGTTGATGGGGCAGGGGGCTCGTCGTGGACTTTCTTT.

This clonotype was seen at least ten times. The chain couples TRBV5-4 to TRBJ1-5; possible D gene TRBD1, 5 bases. Germline V CDR1 and CDR2: SGHNT, YYREEE (reference sequence). The CDR3 length is 17 residues. The ends were cut back, 4 bases at V and 2 bases at J, with 19 bases in the middle. The CDR3 here is CASSANLGVTGNQPQHF. The CDR3 DNA follows: TGTGCCAGCAGCGCCAATTTAGGGGTGACTGGCAATCAGCCCCAGCATTTT.

The rearrangement links TRBV10-2 to TRBJ2-7; 7 nucleotides agree with TRBD1. Germline assignment: CDR1 WSHSY and CDR2 SAAADI. The V segment lost 11 bases and the J segment 0 bases; nucleotides outside the gene matches: 19. The CDR3 runs 17 residues. The CDR3 sequence: CAVRGSIGRQVSYEQYF. The CDR3 nucleotides are TGCGCCGTCAGGGGGAGCATTGGACGGCAGGTCTCCTACGAGCAGTACTTC.

This clonotype came up many times. The chain carries TRBV13 and TRBJ2-2, with D uncertain. The ends were cut back, 1 base at V and 5 bases at J, with 5 bases in the middle. The CDR3 is 13 amino acids. Germline V gives CDR1 PRHDT, CDR2 FYEKMQ (reference sequence). In nucleotides, the CDR3 is TGTGCCAGCAGCTTAGAAGGGACCGGGGAGCTGTTTTTT. Encoded protein: CASSLEGTGELFF. The variable domain in full, with the rest retrieved from reference TRBV13 and TRBJ2-2, is AAGVIQSPRHLIKEKRETATLKCYPIPRHDTVYWYQQGPGQDPQFLISFYEKMQSDKGSIPDRFSAQQFSDYHSELNMSSLELGDSALYFCASSLEGTGELFFGEGSRLTVL.

This clonotype has ten or more counts. The chain recombines TRBV7-3 with TRBJ2-4, with 8 bases that match TRBD2. Germline CDR1 SGHTA, CDR2 FQGTGA. The ends lost 4 bases at V and 7 bases at J; junction bases unmatched: 9. The CDR3 has 15 residues. The CDR3 loop is CASSSGGAGINIQYF. DNA for the CDR3: TGTGCCAGCAGCTCCGGGGGGGCGGGAATTAACATTCAGTACTTC.

This clonotype appeared a few times. J is TRBJ2-7 and V is TRBV6-1, with D unresolved. The CDR3 is 13 residues long. Germline CDR1 MNHNS, CDR2 SASEGT. Trimming took 6 bases from V and 0 from J, leaving 9 bases between them. The CDR3 DNA reads TGTGCCAGCAGACACGACCCCTCCTACGAGCAGTACTTC. Its translation: CASRHDPSYEQYF.

The rearrangement links TRBV29-1 to TRBJ1-1, with a tentative D call TRBD1 (6 bases). CDR3 length: 13 amino acids. The V end lost 7 bases, the J end lost 2 bases, and 14 bases lay between the germline ends. Germline V lookup: CDR1 SQVTM, CDR2 ANQGSEA. CDR3 coding DNA: TGCAGCGCTTACGGACAGATTAACACTGAAGCTTTCTTT. Protein: CSAYGQINTEAFF.

This clonotype has at least ten counts. Germline and junction disagree at one end, which may indicate a read error. The chain recombines TRBV12-3 or TRBV12-4 with TRBJ2-7; D gene ambiguous. CDR3 size: 14 residues. The CDR3 DNA follows: TGTGCCGGCAAGAATTCGGGCTCAAACTACAAGCAGTACTTC. Its translation: CAGKNSGSNYKQYF.

The table lists this clonotype with many counts. The chain carries TRBV18 and TRBJ1-1; D uncertain. This CDR3 spans 15 amino acids. V was clipped by 1 base and J by 0 bases, with 9 bases between them. Looked up from germline, CDR1 is KGHSH and CDR2 is LQKENI. The CDR3 bases are TGTGCCAGCTCACCACTGTGGTACCTGAACACTGAAGCTTTCTTT. Encoded protein: CASSPLWYLNTEAFF.

V usage is TRBV30 and J usage is TRBJ2-5, with D maybe TRBD2 (7 bases). Trimming left V 8 bases short and J 5 bases short, with 21 bases between. This CDR3 spans 14 amino acids. The V gene's germline CDR1 is GTSNPN and CDR2 SVGIG (reference sequence). CDR3: CAGEGYRVRETQYF. DNA of the CDR3: TGTGCCGGGGAGGGTTACAGGGTGCGGGAGACCCAGTACTTC.

This chain links TRBV2 with TRBJ2-2, with unresolved D. V lost 7 bases and J lost 5, with 11 bases in between. Germline V gives CDR1 SNHLY, CDR2 FYNNEI. The CDR3 extends over 13 amino acids. For the CDR3, the DNA is TGTGCCAGCATGCCTGGTGTTACCGGGGAGCTGTTTTTT. This translates into CASMPGVTGELFF.

Many counts were recorded for this clonotype. The chain combines TRBV2 with TRBJ1-2; D is unresolved. This CDR3 is 14 amino acids long. V was shortened by 0 bases and J by 6 bases, with 11 bases between the two germline ends. Germline V lookup: CDR1 SNHLY, CDR2 FYNNEI. The CDR3 loop reads CASSEAQRTDGYTF. CDR3 nucleotides: TGTGCCAGCAGTGAAGCGCAGAGAACTGATGGCTACACCTTC. The full variable domain, with the rest looked up from reference TRBV2 and TRBJ1-2, is EPEVTQTPSHQVTQMGQEVILRCVPISNHLYFYWYRQILGQKVEFLVSFYNNEISEKSEIFDDQFSVERPDGSNFTLKIRSTKLEDSAMYFCASSEAQRTDGYTFGSGTRLTVV.

V and J are TRBV14 and TRBJ2-2, with 12 bases that match TRBD2. The junction had 6 bases not matched to a gene; V was cut back by 0 bases and J by 4 bases. Germline CDR1 and CDR2: SGHDN and FVKESK. The CDR3 spans 18 residues. CDR3 amino acids: CASSQDRSSGRATGELFF. The CDR3 DNA reads TGTGCCAGCAGCCAAGATCGTTCTAGCGGGAGGGCCACCGGGGAGCTGTTTTTT. The full variable domain, completed using reference TRBV14 and TRBJ2-2, is EAGVTQFPSHSVIEKGQTVTLRCDPISGHDNLYWYRRVMGKEIKFLLHFVKESKQDESGMPNNRFLAERTGGTYSTLKVQPAELEDSGVYFCASSQDRSSGRATGELFFGEGSRLTVL.

At least ten counts were recorded for this clonotype. V and J are TRBV28 and TRBJ2-7; 7 positions agree with TRBD2. This CDR3 region has 17 residues. The germline gives CDR1 MDHEN, CDR2 SYDVKM. V lost 3 bases, J lost 3 bases, and 14 bases stayed unmatched. CDR3 coding DNA: TGTGCCAGCAGTTTTTGGTGGGTGCGCAGGGAGGGCTACGAGCAGTACTTC. Translated: CASSFWWVRREGYEQYF.

This chain joins TRBV11-2 and TRBJ2-5, with D unclear. CDR1 is SGHAT, CDR2 FQNNGV, per germline. This CDR3 region has 14 residues. Trimming cost V 0 bases and J 2 bases, with 7 bases left between them. The CDR3 DNA is TGTGCCAGCAGCTTAGAGCCAGGACAAGAGACCCAGTACTTC. Translation gives CASSLEPGQETQYF.

The rearrangement joins TRBV28 to TRBJ1-2; D not resolved. With 3 bases removed from V and 7 bases from J, the gap between germline ends came to 6 bases. Germline CDR1 reads MDHEN; CDR2 reads SYDVKM. CDR3 length: 11 residues. In DNA form, the CDR3 reads TGTGCCAGCAGTTTTTTAGGTGGCTACACCTTC. This sequence encodes CASSFLGGYTF.

This clonotype was found many times. The chain is built from TRBV9 and TRBJ1-3; D uncertain. CDR1 and CDR2 (germline): SGDLS, YYNGEE. The CDR3 runs 15 residues. Trimming shortened V by 0 bases and J by 4 bases, and 11 bases separated the two germline ends. The CDR3 sequence is CASSVVGSKGNTIYF. CDR3 bases: TGTGCCAGCAGCGTAGTGGGCAGTAAAGGAAACACCATATATTTT.

This clonotype has at least ten counts. This CDR3 is CASTSTRLAGEAYEQYF. In DNA form, the CDR3 reads TGTGCCAGTACCTCTACCAGACTAGCGGGAGAGGCCTACGAGCAGTACTTC. The chain links TRBV19 to TRBJ2-7, with 12 bases aligning to TRBD2. CDR1 and CDR2 from the germline V gene are LNHDA and SQIVND (reference sequence). Trimming removed 7 bases from V and 2 bases from J; junction bases left unmatched: 12. The CDR3 totals 17 residues. The entire variable domain, with the rest obtained from reference TRBV19 and TRBJ2-7, is as follows: DGGITQSPKYLFRKEGQNVTLSCEQNLNHDAMYWYRQDPGQGLRLIYYSQIVNDFQKGDIAEGYSVSREKKESFPLTVTSAQKNPTAFYLCASTSTRLAGEAYEQYFGPGTRLTVT.

The chain employs TRBV15 and TRBJ2-7, with D perhaps matching TRBD1 (6 bases). The germline V and J ends were trimmed by 0 bases and 11 bases, with 14 bases remaining between them. The CDR3 has 13 amino acids. Germline lookup yields CDR1 LNHNV and CDR2 YYDKDF (reference sequence). This CDR3 is CATSRDPGTYKYF. The CDR3 nucleotides are TGTGCCACCAGCAGAGATCCGGGGACATATAAGTACTTC.

At least ten counts were recorded for this clonotype. V gene TRBV4-1 combines with J gene TRBJ1-5, with TRBD1 identical over 8 bases. With 5 bases clipped from V and 7 bases from J, the junction kept 7 bases outside the gene matches. Germline V CDR1 and CDR2: MGHRA, YSYEKL. The CDR3 loop spans 14 amino acids. The DNA for the CDR3 is TGCGCCAGCAGCACCCCGGACAGGGTCCAGCCCCAGCATTTT. Its translation is CASSTPDRVQPQHF.

The CDR3 reads CASSVGSGRVYEQYF. CDR3 bases: TGTGCCAGTAGTGTGGGAAGCGGGAGGGTCTACGAGCAGTACTTC. The chain is built from TRBV19 and TRBJ2-7, with 10 bases aligning to TRBD2. The germline CDR1 and CDR2 sequences are LNHDA and SQIVND (reference sequence). The V and J ends lost 5 bases and 3 bases, in that order; junction bases with no gene match: 7. The CDR3 has 15 amino acids.

This clonotype was recorded many times. The chain recombines TRBV12-3 or TRBV12-4 with TRBJ1-1; D unresolved. V lost 4 bases and J 3 bases, leaving 3 bases between the germline ends. The CDR3 extends over 11 amino acids. DNA for the CDR3: TGTGCCAGCAGTTCGGACACTGAAGCTTTCTTT. Translation gives CASSSDTEAFF.

This clonotype was observed at least ten times. This chain links TRBV30 with TRBJ1-2; D is undetermined. Trimming took off 0 bases at V and 6 bases at J, with 11 bases between the two ends. There are 13 residues in the CDR3. Per the germline V gene, CDR1 is GTSNPN and CDR2 is SVGIG (reference sequence). CDR3 bases: TGTGCCTGGAGTGTACGTGGGTTTCATGGCTACACCTTC. Its translation: CAWSVRGFHGYTF.

The rearrangement uses TRBV6-2 or TRBV6-3 and TRBJ1-5, with D possibly being TRBD1 (5 bases). Germline lookup yields CDR1 MNHEY and CDR2 SVGEGT. V lost 6 bases to trimming and J lost 5 bases, with 17 bases between them. The CDR3 is 15 residues long. Here the CDR3 reads CASSPIGQSYQPQHF. The CDR3 DNA is TGTGCCAGCAGCCCCATCGGACAATCTTATCAGCCCCAGCATTTT.

V gene TRBV19 combines with J gene TRBJ2-7; TRBD2 matches at 13 bases. The germline V gene has CDR1 LNHDA and CDR2 SQIVND (reference sequence). This CDR3 comprises 17 residues. J gave up 2 bases and V 5 bases, and 9 bases lay outside the gene matches. CDR3 bases: TGTGCCAGTAGTCCCGATTCACTAGCGGGAGGGACCTACGAGCAGTACTTC. It specifies CASSPDSLAGGTYEQYF.

This clonotype was seen at least ten times. The gene calls are TRBV19 and TRBJ1-1; 7 bases map to TRBD1. The J segment lost 1 base and the V segment lost 5 bases, leaving 4 bases of the junction unmatched. Germline V gene data show CDR1 as LNHDA and CDR2 as SQIVND (reference sequence). CDR3 size: 14 residues. CDR3 sequence reads: CASSSRQGNTEAFF. In nucleotides, the CDR3 is TGTGCCAGTAGTTCGAGACAGGGGAACACTGAAGCTTTCTTT.